This entry is about one TCR beta chain. The data were obtained in a study of blood T cell repertoires in COVID-19. Turning to the study itself: The origin of the acute and convalescent COVID-19 samples was the United States, Italy and Spain. Sources were T cells, B-cell-depleted T cells, or PBMCs; the material itself was cDNA or gDNA.

Original data processing: From reference gene primer amplification, estimates of nucleated cell counts were derived. Only in-frame clones appear in the TCRdb table, and some are missing; sequencing was by immunoSEQ multiplex PCR. V, J and clone size are those of that table, while D and trimming were read from the DNA. The sample has roughly 220,000 clones; roughly 80% are singletons. There are 15 residues in the CDR3. Trimming pared 0 bases from V and 8 bases from J, leaving 14 bases between. Germline CDR1 MNHNS, CDR2 SASEGT. The chain joins TRBV6-1 to TRBJ2-1; maybe TRBD2 (5 bases). This clonotype originated in a woman in her 30s who had recovered from COVID-19. What was sequenced was peripheral blood. CDR3 bases: TGTGCCAGCAGTGAAGCGCATAGGGAGAGGCATGAGCAGTTCTTC. Its translation: CASSEAHRERHEQFF.